These 25 T cell receptor beta chains originate from one sample sequenced in a study of CD8 T cell repertoires and HIV-1 epitope variants. TCRdb's copy holds only in-frame clones and misses some; the assay was immunoSEQ multiplex PCR. The sample lists under 100,000 clones, 60% to 80% occurring once. What was sequenced was uncultured baseline CD8+ T cells from peripheral blood mononuclear cells (PBMCs). These receptor sequences come from a male donor with HIV.

The rearrangement uses TRBV28 and TRBJ2-1, with D possibly being TRBD1 (6 bases). There are 15 residues in the CDR3. CDR1 is MDHEN, CDR2 SYDVKM, per germline. V dropped 0 bases and J dropped 5 bases, with 11 bases sitting between them. CDR3 DNA sequence: TGTGCCAGCAGTTTATGGCGCCAGGGGAACAATGAGCAGTTCTTC. Its translation is CASSLWRQGNNEQFF.

This rearrangement joins TRBV7-9 to TRBJ2-3, with TRBD2 as a possible D gene (6 bases). The CDR3 extends over 16 amino acids. V was trimmed by 1 base and J by 4 bases, leaving 15 bases between them. The V gene's germline CDR1 is SEHNR and CDR2 FQNEAQ (reference sequence). The CDR3 DNA follows: TGTGCCAGCAGCTTAGGGGTCCCCGGAGGGGCAGATACGCAGTATTTT. Translated, it gives CASSLGVPGGADTQYF.

This chain joins TRBV27 and TRBJ2-7; 8 nucleotides align to TRBD1. Trimming removed 6 bases from V and 0 bases from J; junction bases left unmatched: 4. Germline V lookup: CDR1 MNHEY, CDR2 SMNVEV (reference sequence). The CDR3 contains 14 residues. The CDR3 DNA is TGTGCCAGCAGCTCCGACAGGGGCTCCTACGAGCAGTACTTC. This sequence encodes CASSSDRGSYEQYF.

This clone occurred a few times. The rearrangement uses TRBV5-1 and TRBJ2-5; 10 nucleotides align to TRBD2. CDR1 and CDR2 (germline): SGHRS, YFSETQ. Trimming cost V 4 bases and J 2 bases; bases outside gene matches: 5. The CDR3 runs 15 residues. The CDR3 nucleotides read TGCGCCAGCAGCCGAGGGACTAGCGCTCAAGAGACCCAGTACTTC. Protein product: CASSRGTSAQETQYF.

This clone showed up many times. This chain connects TRBV5-5 to TRBJ1-1; D is unclear. V lost 5 bases, J lost 0 bases, and 8 bases lay in between. CDR1 and CDR2 (germline): SGHKS, YYEKEE (reference sequence). This CDR3 is built from 13 residues. CDR3: CASREDLNTEAFF. CDR3 in DNA: TGTGCCAGCAGAGAAGACTTGAACACTGAAGCTTTCTTT.

The J gene is TRBJ1-1, the V gene TRBV12-5; weak D call: TRBD1 (5 bases). Germline V gene sequence: CDR1 LGHNT, CDR2 FRNRAP. CDR3 length: 13 residues. Trimming stripped 7 bases from V and 4 bases from J, with 13 bases between. CDR3: CASAFGQLTEAFF. In DNA form, the CDR3 reads TGTGCTAGTGCCTTCGGACAACTCACTGAAGCTTTCTTT.

The chain joins TRBV7-9 to TRBJ1-2; 8 bases line up with TRBD1. The germline V gene has CDR1 SEHNR and CDR2 FQNEAQ (reference sequence). V shed 5 bases and J 2 bases; nucleotides not matched to a gene: 10. There are 16 residues in the CDR3. The CDR3 sequence: CASSGKPGQENYGYTF. For the CDR3, the DNA is TGTGCCAGCAGCGGAAAACCGGGACAGGAGAACTATGGCTACACCTTC.

The rearrangement uses TRBV9 and TRBJ2-7; 7 bases are shared with TRBD1. CDR1 is SGDLS, CDR2 YYNGEE, per germline. V lost 4 bases, J lost 3 bases, and 4 bases stayed unmatched. This CDR3 has 13 residues. The DNA for the CDR3 is TGTGCCAGCAGCCCAGGGACAGTCTACGAGCAGTACTTC. It encodes CASSPGTVYEQYF.

The V call is TRBV19, the J call TRBJ2-4; the D is unclear. Germline V lookup: CDR1 LNHDA, CDR2 SQIVND (reference sequence). The CDR3 has 13 residues. V lost 3 bases and J 2 bases, leaving 5 bases between the germline ends. The CDR3 region is CASSMGTKNIQYF. As DNA, the CDR3 is TGTGCCAGTAGTATGGGGACCAAAAACATTCAGTACTTC. The entire variable domain, with the rest obtained from reference TRBV19 and TRBJ2-4, is as follows: DGGITQSPKYLFRKEGQNVTLSCEQNLNHDAMYWYRQDPGQGLRLIYYSQIVNDFQKGDIAEGYSVSREKKESFPLTVTSAQKNPTAFYLCASSMGTKNIQYFGAGTRLSVL.

Only one count was recorded for this clone. The genes are TRBV7-8 and TRBJ2-5, with D perhaps matching TRBD1 (6 bases). V was trimmed by 5 bases and J by 7 bases, leaving 17 bases between them. Looked up from germline, CDR1 is SGHVS and CDR2 is FQNEAQ. This CDR3 contains 14 residues. CDR3 coding DNA: TGTGCCAGCAGCCCCCAGGGGACCTCTAGGACCCAGTACTTC. It specifies CASSPQGTSRTQYF.

This clone was observed many times. The rearrangement links TRBV28 to TRBJ2-1; 8 nucleotides match TRBD2. J gave up 10 bases and V 1 base, and 6 bases lay outside the gene matches. Germline-derived CDR1 and CDR2 are MDHEN and SYDVKM. The CDR3 consists of 14 residues. The CDR3 sequence: CASSLSRGAMEQFF. CDR3 coding DNA: TGTGCCAGCAGTTTATCGCGGGGGGCTATGGAGCAGTTCTTC.

This sequence joins TRBV7-9 and TRBJ1-1; D is possibly TRBD1 (6 bases). Germline CDR1 and CDR2: SEHNR and FQNEAQ (reference sequence). V shed 5 bases and J shed 0 bases, with 13 bases lying between them. This CDR3 is 15 amino acids long. CDR3 sequence reads: CASSKGVAVNTEAFF. As DNA, the CDR3 is TGTGCCAGCAGCAAGGGGGTTGCAGTGAACACTGAAGCTTTCTTT. The entire variable domain, with the rest obtained from reference TRBV7-9 and TRBJ1-1, is as follows: DTGVSQNPRHKITKRGQNVTFRCDPISEHNRLYWYRQTLGQGPEFLTYFQNEAQLEKSRLLSDRFSAERPKGSFSTLEIQRTEQGDSAMYLCASSKGVAVNTEAFFGQGTRLTVV.

The chain has TRBV7-9 and TRBJ2-7; 11 bases map to TRBD2. The CDR3 extends over 17 amino acids. The J segment lost 1 base and the V segment lost 4 bases, leaving 9 bases of the junction unmatched. The germline V gene has CDR1 SEHNR and CDR2 FQNEAQ (reference sequence). CDR3 in amino acids: CASSSGLAGGYSYEQYF. DNA of the CDR3: TGTGCCAGCAGCTCCGGGCTAGCGGGGGGTTATTCCTACGAGCAGTACTTC.

The rearrangement uses TRBV27 and TRBJ2-7; the match to TRBD1 covers 7 bases. The CDR3 has 14 amino acids. The germline V gene encodes CDR1 MNHEY and CDR2 SMNVEV (reference sequence). With V trimmed by 3 bases and J by 3 bases, 5 bases remained unmatched. The CDR3 DNA sequence: TGTGCCAGCAGTTTTAAGGGGGCGGACTACGAGCAGTACTTC. Translating it yields CASSFKGADYEQYF.

This clone was detected a few times. The chain couples TRBV4-1 to TRBJ1-1; D is possibly TRBD1 (6 bases). Trimming took 3 bases from V and 1 from J, leaving 21 bases between them. The CDR3 is made up of 18 amino acids. Germline CDR1 MGHRA, CDR2 YSYEKL. The CDR3 loop is CASSQGGMSKGGNTEAFF. In DNA form, the CDR3 reads TGCGCCAGCAGCCAGGGTGGGATGTCCAAAGGGGGGAACACTGAAGCTTTCTTT.

The chain uses TRBV5-5 and TRBJ1-3; tentatively, D is TRBD1 (6 bases). V gave up 3 bases and J gave up 1 base, with 14 bases separating them. CDR1 is SGHKS, CDR2 YYEKEE, per germline (reference sequence). The CDR3 consists of 16 residues. The CDR3 nucleotides read TGTGCCAGCAGCTCCCAGACAGGTTTTTCTGGAAACACCATATATTTT. Amino acid sequence: CASSSQTGFSGNTIYF.

The genes are TRBV5-1 and TRBJ2-6; TRBD1 aligns across 7 bases. The germline V gene has CDR1 SGHRS and CDR2 YFSETQ. The CDR3 contains 15 residues. Losses at the gene ends were 9 bases for V and 0 bases for J; bases not matched to a gene: 6. This chain's CDR3 is CATTGDYSGANVLTF. The CDR3 nucleotides read TGCGCCACTACAGGGGATTACTCTGGGGCCAACGTCCTGACTTTC.

This clone was observed a few times. Other DNA sequences from this sample encode an identical CDR3 as well. This rearrangement joins TRBV28 to TRBJ2-7; tentative D call: TRBD1 (5 bases). V gave up 2 bases and J gave up 0 bases, with 5 bases separating them. Germline loops: CDR1 MDHEN, CDR2 SYDVKM. The CDR3 spans 13 residues. CDR3 nucleotides: TGTGCCAGCAGTTTAGACAGCTCCTACGAGCAGTACTTC. Its protein product is CASSLDSSYEQYF.

There are a few counts of this clone. This chain joins TRBV29-1 and TRBJ1-2; D possibly corresponds to TRBD1 (5 bases). Looked up from germline, CDR1 is SQVTM and CDR2 is ANQGSEA. Trimming removed 6 bases from V and 4 bases from J, with 15 bases in between. The CDR3 runs 13 residues. The CDR3 DNA is TGCAGCGTCCCGGTCGGGGACTCCTATGGCTACACCTTC. Its protein is CSVPVGDSYGYTF.

In DNA form, the CDR3 reads TGTGCCAGCAGTTTTGCAGAAGCTAATCAGCCCCAGCATTTT. Residues: CASSFAEANQPQHF. V is TRBV2 and J is TRBJ1-5; no definite D call. The germline gives CDR1 SNHLY, CDR2 FYNNEI. V shed 5 bases and J shed 4 bases, with 12 bases lying between them. The CDR3 length is 14 residues.

This chain links TRBV10-1 with TRBJ2-6, with D possibly TRBD1 on 5 matching bases. V lost 8 bases and J lost 3, with 11 bases in between. CDR1 is WNHNN, CDR2 SYGVQD, per germline (reference sequence). CDR3 length equals 14 residues. CDR3 in DNA: TGCGCCAGCGCTCCAGGGCGTGGGGCCAACGTCCTGACTTTC. It codes for CASAPGRGANVLTF.

CDR3 bases: TGTGCCAGCAGAGACCGGGACTTCCCCGGGGAGCTGTTTTTT. As protein: CASRDRDFPGELFF. The chain couples TRBV28 to TRBJ2-2; D possibly corresponds to TRBD2 (6 bases). The CDR3 spans 14 residues. V lost 6 bases and J 6 bases, leaving 14 bases between the germline ends. Germline loops: CDR1 MDHEN, CDR2 SYDVKM.

This chain uses TRBV30 with TRBJ1-1; no clear D. This CDR3 region has 11 residues. CDR1 GTSNPN and CDR2 SVGIG come from the germline V gene (reference sequence). Trimming took 8 bases from V and 8 from J, leaving 15 bases between them. The CDR3 DNA reads as TGTGCCGTGGTTAATTTTAGAGAAGCTTTCTTT. Its translation: CAVVNFREAFF.

This sequence joins TRBV15 and TRBJ2-7; weak D call: TRBD2 (6 bases). CDR1 and CDR2 from the germline V gene are LNHNV and YYDKDF (reference sequence). V was shortened by 2 bases and J by 3 bases, with 11 bases between the two germline ends. This CDR3 contains 14 residues. CDR3 loop: CATSRRRDSYEQYF. CDR3 nucleotides: TGTGCCACCAGCAGACGGAGGGATAGCTACGAGCAGTACTTC.

This chain joins TRBV27 and TRBJ1-2, with D perhaps TRBD1 (6 bases). Between the trimmed V and J ends, which lost 6 bases and 5 bases, there was a span of 19 bases. CDR3 length: 15 residues. Germline CDR1 is MNHEY and CDR2 is SMNVEV (reference sequence). CDR3 sequence reads: CASSEIGNREYGYTF. The CDR3 region has the DNA TGTGCCAGCAGCGAGATAGGAAACAGGGAATATGGCTACACCTTC.